Each of the 13 T cell receptor beta chains below was sequenced from the same sample in a study of T-cell reconstitution after alpha-beta-depleted transplantation in children. Researchers prepared the TCRbeta library using unique molecular identifiers, the study reports. TCRdb reanalysed the PCR reads using MiXCR and keeps one entry per CDR3 protein. The sample includes roughly 500,000 distinct CDR3 sequences, 32% of them seen just once. Here the sequenced sample was PBMCs from the stem cell graft donor, taken from the stem cell graft. These receptors were collected from a human donor who donated a stem cell graft to a child with aplastic anemia.

This chain uses TRBV12-3 or TRBV12-4 with TRBJ2-1; tentatively, D is TRBD1 or TRBD2 (5 bases each). Deletions cut 5 bases from V and 2 bases from J, with 16 bases between. CDR3 length: 16 residues. For the CDR3, the DNA is TGTGCCAGCAGTAACCGAGGGCAGGGCCCCTACAATGAGCAGTTCTTC. The encoded protein is CASSNRGQGPYNEQFF.

The rearrangement links TRBV7-2 to TRBJ1-5, with D uncertain. Germline values: CDR1 SGHTA, CDR2 FQGNSA. The CDR3 contains 15 residues. V lost 2 bases, J lost 0 bases, and 8 bases lay in between. DNA of the CDR3: TGTGCCAGCAGCTTACAGGCACATAGCAATCAGCCCCAGCATTTT. Translation: CASSLQAHSNQPQHF.

V and J are TRBV29-1 and TRBJ2-5, with D perhaps TRBD1 (6 bases). In germline, CDR1 is SQVTM, CDR2 ANQGSEA. The CDR3 is 13 amino acids. V shed 6 bases and J shed 5 bases, with 16 bases lying between them. The CDR3 DNA sequence: TGCAGCGTGAGTGGACAGATCGGCGAGACCCAGTACTTC. The encoded protein is CSVSGQIGETQYF.

The chain is built from TRBV5-6 and TRBJ1-5; no clear D gene. Trimming pared 1 base from V and 6 bases from J, leaving 11 bases between. The CDR3 consists of 14 residues. Germline CDR1 SGHDT, CDR2 YYEEEE. The CDR3: CASSLSAQAQPQHF. For the CDR3, the DNA is TGTGCCAGCAGCTTGTCTGCCCAAGCTCAGCCCCAGCATTTT.

CDR3: CASSRRGQGHTEAFF. CDR3 bases: TGTGCCAGCAGCCGCCGGGGACAGGGCCACACTGAAGCTTTCTTT. The chain joins TRBV7-2 to TRBJ1-1; TRBD1 matches at 9 bases. The trim removed 5 bases at V and 3 bases at J, leaving 7 bases unmatched. The CDR3 extends over 15 amino acids. Germline V gene lookup returns CDR1 SGHTA and CDR2 FQGNSA.

This clonotype showed up just a few times. The rearrangement joins TRBV27 to TRBJ2-7; 9 nucleotides agree with TRBD2. The CDR3 is 16 residues long. Germline loops: CDR1 MNHEY, CDR2 SMNVEV (reference sequence). Losses at the gene ends were 6 bases for V and 0 bases for J; bases not matched to a gene: 9. CDR3 amino acids: CASRGIAGAYSYEQYF. The DNA of the CDR3 is TGTGCCAGCAGGGGTATAGCGGGAGCTTACTCCTACGAGCAGTACTTC.

This clonotype was seen only a few times. The CDR3 DNA sequence: TGCAGCGCTGGACAGAACTATGGCTACACCTTC. Protein: CSAGQNYGYTF. The chain is built from TRBV29-1 and TRBJ1-2, with a weak D call TRBD1 (6 bases). Germline CDR1 reads SQVTM; CDR2 reads ANQGSEA. This CDR3 has 11 residues. Trimming cost V 7 bases and J 2 bases, with 8 bases left between them.

The chain recombines TRBV7-8 with TRBJ1-2; 7 bases are shared with TRBD1. The CDR3 loop spans 15 amino acids. Germline loops: CDR1 SGHVS, CDR2 FQNEAQ. J gave up 2 bases and V 5 bases, and 8 bases lay outside the gene matches. Here the CDR3 reads CASSTPGQYNYGYTF. The CDR3 DNA sequence: TGTGCCAGCAGCACCCCGGGACAGTACAACTATGGCTACACCTTC.

This clonotype was seen just once. The gene calls are TRBV5-5 and TRBJ1-1, with D perhaps TRBD1 (5 bases). V dropped 4 bases and J dropped 6 bases, with 19 bases sitting between them. Germline CDR1 is SGHKS and CDR2 is YYEKEE (reference sequence). The CDR3 covers 15 residues. The CDR3 loop reads CASSTGEGSWAEAFF. CDR3 nucleotides: TGTGCCAGCAGCACGGGGGAGGGGAGCTGGGCTGAAGCTTTCTTT.

This clonotype came up a few times. The chain is built from TRBV19 and TRBJ1-5; D perhaps matches TRBD1 (5 bases). V was pared by 0 bases and J by 9 bases, with 12 bases between. The CDR3 is 14 amino acids. Per germline, CDR1 LNHDA and CDR2 SQIVND (reference sequence). CDR3 in DNA: TGTGCCAGTAGTATAGAGGGGACCCCAATGCCCCAGCATTTT. It specifies CASSIEGTPMPQHF.

This clonotype was counted a few times. In DNA, the CDR3 is TGTGCCAGCAGTCCGTCTCGACAGGGAGGTTTTCAGCCCCAGCATTTT. It encodes CASSPSRQGGFQPQHF. The J gene is TRBJ1-5, the V gene TRBV12-3 or TRBV12-4; 7 nucleotides agree with TRBD1. V gave up 5 bases and J gave up 6 bases; unmatched junction bases: 13. The CDR3 sequence is 16 residues long.

A few counts support this clonotype. The chain joins TRBV7-2 to TRBJ2-1; D unresolved. The V gene lost 5 bases and the J gene lost 8 bases, with 7 bases spanning the gap. The CDR3 has 11 residues. CDR1 is SGHTA, CDR2 FQGNSA, per germline. CDR3 bases: TGTGCCAGCAGCATCGACGATGAGCAGTTCTTC. Its protein product is CASSIDDEQFF. The whole variable domain, remainder taken from reference TRBV7-2 and TRBJ2-1, is GAGVSQSPSNKVTEKGKDVELRCDPISGHTALYWYRQSLGQGLEFLIYFQGNSAPDKSGLPSDRFSAERTGGSVSTLTIQRTQQEDSAVYLCASSIDDEQFFGPGTRLTVL.

There are a few counts of this clonotype. The chain carries TRBV7-9 and TRBJ2-3, with 7 positions matching TRBD2. Trimming removed 4 bases from V and 4 bases from J; junction bases left unmatched: 11. Germline loops: CDR1 SEHNR, CDR2 FQNEAQ (reference sequence). There are 16 residues in the CDR3. CDR3 DNA sequence: TGTGCCAGCAGCTCAAGACTAGCAGGTGTCGCAGATACGCAGTATTTT. It yields the protein CASSSRLAGVADTQYF.